This T cell receptor (beta chain) was sequenced during a study of response to subunit inactivated influenza vaccine. TCRdb re-analysed the RT-PCR reads in MiXCR, keeping a single row per CDR3 protein. The sample carries more than 450,000 distinct CDR3 sequences, over 9.5% recorded once. With V trimmed by 7 bases and J by 9 bases, 5 bases remained unmatched. Germline-derived CDR1 and CDR2 are SQVTM and ANQGSEA. The CDR3 spans 11 residues. This clonotype has just a few counts. The specimen comprised PBMCs from blood, sampled on the day of vaccination. This rearrangement joins TRBV29-1 to TRBJ2-1; TRBD1 matches at 8 bases. The TCR was taken from a man aged 50-59 years who received an inactivated influenza vaccine. The CDR3: CSARTGSEQFF. The CDR3 DNA reads as TGCAGCGCCAGGACAGGGAGTGAGCAGTTCTTC.